This TCR beta chain was recovered during a study of blood T cells in healthy people across ages. Notes on the study in general: Compared with aged donors, long-lived donors showed fewer expanded clones, suggesting selection.

Russia was home to the donors, healthy Caucasian individuals aged about 6 to 90. The authors ran a second PCR of about 7 to 11 cycles using a sample-barcoded 5' primer and a J-beta primer mix. TCRdb reprocessed the 5' RACE reads with MiXCR, giving one entry per CDR3 protein. The sample has 650,000 to 700,000 distinct CDR3 sequences; about 50% are singletons. Worth noting for this clonotype: Its antigen is not known.

Trimming stripped 5 bases from V and 11 bases from J, with 30 bases between. Germline values: CDR1 MNHNS, CDR2 SASEGT. The CDR3 is 17 residues long. Sequencing was carried out using blood. This TCR was recovered from a woman of 80 years or more in good health. V usage is TRBV6-1 and J usage is TRBJ2-5; D assignment may be TRBD1 or TRBD2 (6 bases each). CDR3 DNA sequence: TGTGCCAGCAGTAAAACGCGACGGGGAACCGGGGGCTACGTGCAGTACTTC. Amino acids: CASSKTRRGTGGYVQYF.